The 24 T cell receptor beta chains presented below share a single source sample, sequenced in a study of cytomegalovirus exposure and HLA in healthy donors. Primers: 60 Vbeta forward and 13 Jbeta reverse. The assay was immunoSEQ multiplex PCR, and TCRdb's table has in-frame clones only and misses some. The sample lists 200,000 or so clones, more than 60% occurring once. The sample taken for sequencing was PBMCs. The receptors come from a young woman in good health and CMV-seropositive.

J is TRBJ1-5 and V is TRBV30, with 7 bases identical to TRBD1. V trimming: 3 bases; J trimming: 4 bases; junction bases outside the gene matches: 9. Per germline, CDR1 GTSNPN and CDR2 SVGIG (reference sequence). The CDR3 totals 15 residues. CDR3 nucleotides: TGTGCCTGGAGCTTAGAGGGGGCGGGGAATCAGCCCCAGCATTTT. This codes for CAWSLEGAGNQPQHF.

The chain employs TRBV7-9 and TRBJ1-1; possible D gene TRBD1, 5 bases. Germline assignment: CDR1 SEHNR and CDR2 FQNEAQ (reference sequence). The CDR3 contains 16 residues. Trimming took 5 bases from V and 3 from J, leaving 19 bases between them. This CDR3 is CASSHTPPREDTEAFF. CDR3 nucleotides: TGTGCCAGCAGCCACACACCGCCCAGGGAGGACACTGAAGCTTTCTTT.

CDR3 in amino acids: CASSFKGNQETQYF. The CDR3 DNA is TGTGCCAGCAGCTTCAAGGGGAACCAAGAGACCCAGTACTTC. J is TRBJ2-5 and V is TRBV5-4, with D maybe TRBD1 (5 bases). The V gene's germline CDR1 is SGHNT and CDR2 YYREEE (reference sequence). There are 14 residues in the CDR3. Trimming stripped 2 bases from V and 0 bases from J, with 8 bases between.

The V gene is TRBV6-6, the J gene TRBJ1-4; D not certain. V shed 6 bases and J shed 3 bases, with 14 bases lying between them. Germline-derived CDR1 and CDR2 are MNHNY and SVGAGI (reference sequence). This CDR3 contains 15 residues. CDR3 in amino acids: CASRPLGLANEKLFF. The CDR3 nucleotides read TGTGCCAGCAGACCACTTGGCCTAGCTAATGAAAAACTGTTTTTT.

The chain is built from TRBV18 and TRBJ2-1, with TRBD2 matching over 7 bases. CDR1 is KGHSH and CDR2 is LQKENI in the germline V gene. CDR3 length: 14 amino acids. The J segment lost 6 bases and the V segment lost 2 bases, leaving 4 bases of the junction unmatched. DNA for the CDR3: TGTGCCAGCTCACCAAGCGAGCGGGGCAATGAGCAGTTCTTC. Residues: CASSPSERGNEQFF.

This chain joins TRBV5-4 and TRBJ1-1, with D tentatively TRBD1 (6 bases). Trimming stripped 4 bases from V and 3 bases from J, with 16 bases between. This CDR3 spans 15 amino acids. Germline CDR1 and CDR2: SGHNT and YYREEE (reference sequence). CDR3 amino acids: CASSRTGISDTEAFF. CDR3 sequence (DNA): TGTGCCAGCAGCCGAACAGGGATCTCTGACACTGAAGCTTTCTTT.

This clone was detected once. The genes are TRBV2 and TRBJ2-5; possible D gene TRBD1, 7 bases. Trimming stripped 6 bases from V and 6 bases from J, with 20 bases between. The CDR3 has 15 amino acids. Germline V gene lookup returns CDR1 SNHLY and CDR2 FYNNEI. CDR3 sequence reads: CASSVPRAGGQTQYF. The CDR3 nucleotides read TGTGCCAGCAGCGTCCCGAGGGCAGGGGGGCAGACCCAGTACTTC.

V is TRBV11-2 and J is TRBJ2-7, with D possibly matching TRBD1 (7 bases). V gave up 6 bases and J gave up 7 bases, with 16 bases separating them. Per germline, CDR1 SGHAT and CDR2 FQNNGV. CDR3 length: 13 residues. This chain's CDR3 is CASSRQGGGEQYF. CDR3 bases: TGTGCCAGCAGTCGCCAGGGGGGAGGAGAGCAGTACTTC. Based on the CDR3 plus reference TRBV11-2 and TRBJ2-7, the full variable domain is EAGVAQSPRYKIIEKRQSVAFWCNPISGHATLYWYQQILGQGPKLLIQFQNNGVVDDSQLPKDRFSAERLKGVDSTLKIQPAKLEDSAVYLCASSRQGGGEQYFGPGTRLTVT.

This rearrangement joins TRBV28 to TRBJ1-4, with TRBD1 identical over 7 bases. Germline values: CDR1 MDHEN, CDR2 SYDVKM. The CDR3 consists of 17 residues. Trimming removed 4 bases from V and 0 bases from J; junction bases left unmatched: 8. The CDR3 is CASSSRQGSTTNEKLFF. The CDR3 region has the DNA TGTGCCAGCAGTTCCAGACAGGGCTCAACAACTAATGAAAAACTGTTTTTT.

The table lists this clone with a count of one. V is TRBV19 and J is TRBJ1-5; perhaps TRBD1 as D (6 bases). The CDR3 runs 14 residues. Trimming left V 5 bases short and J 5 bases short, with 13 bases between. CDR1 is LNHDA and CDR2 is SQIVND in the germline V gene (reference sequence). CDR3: CASSFGQRDQPQHF. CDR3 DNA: TGTGCCAGTAGTTTCGGACAGAGAGATCAGCCCCAGCATTTT.

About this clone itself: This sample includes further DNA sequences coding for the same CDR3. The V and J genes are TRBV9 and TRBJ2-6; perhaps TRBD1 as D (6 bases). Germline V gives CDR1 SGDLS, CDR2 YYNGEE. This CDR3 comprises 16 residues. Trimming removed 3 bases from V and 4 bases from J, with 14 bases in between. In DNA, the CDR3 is TGTGCCAGCAGCGCACACAGGGAATCAGGGGCCAACGTCCTGACTTTC. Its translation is CASSAHRESGANVLTF.

The CDR3 reads CASSSGATGSQHF. In nucleotides, the CDR3 is TGTGCCAGCAGTTCTGGGGCTACAGGGTCCCAGCATTTT. The rearrangement links TRBV5-4 to TRBJ1-5; perhaps TRBD1 as D (6 bases). V lost 5 bases and J lost 11, with 17 bases in between. CDR3 length equals 13 residues. The germline V gene encodes CDR1 SGHNT and CDR2 YYREEE (reference sequence).

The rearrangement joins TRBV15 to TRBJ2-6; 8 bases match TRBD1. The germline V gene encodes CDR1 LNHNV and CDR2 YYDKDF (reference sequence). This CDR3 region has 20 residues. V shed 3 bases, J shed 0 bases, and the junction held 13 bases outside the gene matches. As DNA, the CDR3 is TGTGCCACCAGCAGCGGAGTCCCGGGACAGGCTTACTCTGGGGCCAACGTCCTGACTTTC. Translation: CATSSGVPGQAYSGANVLTF. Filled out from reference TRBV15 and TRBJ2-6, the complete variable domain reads DAMVIQNPRYQVTQFGKPVTLSCSQTLNHNVMYWYQQKSSQAPKLLFHYYDKDFNNEADTPDNFQSRRPNTSFCFLDIRSPGLGDTAMYLCATSSGVPGQAYSGANVLTFGAGSRLTVL.

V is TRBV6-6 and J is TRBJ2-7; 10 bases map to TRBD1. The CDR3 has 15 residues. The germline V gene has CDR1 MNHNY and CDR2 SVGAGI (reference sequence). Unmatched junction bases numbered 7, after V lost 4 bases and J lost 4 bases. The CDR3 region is CASSSATGGKYEQYF. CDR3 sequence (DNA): TGTGCCAGCAGTTCCGCGACAGGGGGCAAATACGAGCAGTACTTC.

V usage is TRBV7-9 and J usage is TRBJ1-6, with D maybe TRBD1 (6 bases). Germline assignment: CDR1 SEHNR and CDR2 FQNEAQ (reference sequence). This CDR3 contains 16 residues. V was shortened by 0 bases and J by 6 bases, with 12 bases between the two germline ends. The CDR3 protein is CASSLAGGGVNSPLHF. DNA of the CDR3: TGTGCCAGCAGCTTAGCAGGCGGGGGCGTTAATTCACCCCTCCACTTT.

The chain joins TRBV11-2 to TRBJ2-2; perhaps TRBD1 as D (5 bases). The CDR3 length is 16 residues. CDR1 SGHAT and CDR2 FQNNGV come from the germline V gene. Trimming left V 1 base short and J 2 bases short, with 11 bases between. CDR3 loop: CASSLGSQGNTGELFF. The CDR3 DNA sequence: TGTGCCAGCAGCTTAGGAAGTCAGGGCAACACCGGGGAGCTGTTTTTT.

The CDR3 DNA follows: TGTGCCACCAGCAGGTTAAACAGGGACAGGCTTCGCGAGCAGTACTTC. This translates into CATSRLNRDRLREQYF. The chain uses TRBV15 and TRBJ2-7, with TRBD1 matching 8 bases. The CDR3 consists of 16 residues. Germline lookup yields CDR1 LNHNV and CDR2 YYDKDF (reference sequence). With 3 bases clipped from V and 6 bases from J, the junction kept 13 bases outside the gene matches.

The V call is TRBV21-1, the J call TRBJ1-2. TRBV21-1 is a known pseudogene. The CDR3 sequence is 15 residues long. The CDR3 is CASSTTGGEGYGYTF. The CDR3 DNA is TGTGCCAGCAGCACCACGGGGGGGGAGGGCTATGGCTACACCTTC.

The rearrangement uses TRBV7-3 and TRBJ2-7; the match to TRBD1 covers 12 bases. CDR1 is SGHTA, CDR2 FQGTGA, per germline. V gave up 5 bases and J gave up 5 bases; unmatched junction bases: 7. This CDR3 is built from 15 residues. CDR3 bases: TGTGCCAGCAGCCCCGGGGACAGGGGGCTCGACGAGCAGTACTTC. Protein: CASSPGDRGLDEQYF.

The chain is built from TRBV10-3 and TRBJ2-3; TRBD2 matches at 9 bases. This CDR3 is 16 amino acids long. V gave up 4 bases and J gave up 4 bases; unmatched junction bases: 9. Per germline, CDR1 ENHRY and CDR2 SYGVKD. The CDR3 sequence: CAISVGTSGSSDTQYF. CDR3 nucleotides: TGTGCCATCAGTGTCGGAACTAGCGGGTCGTCAGATACGCAGTATTTT.

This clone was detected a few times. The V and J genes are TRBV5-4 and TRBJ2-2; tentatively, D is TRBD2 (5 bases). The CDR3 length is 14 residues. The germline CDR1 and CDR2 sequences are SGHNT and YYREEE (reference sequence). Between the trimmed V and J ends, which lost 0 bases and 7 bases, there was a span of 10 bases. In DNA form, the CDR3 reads TGTGCCAGCAGCTTGGAGTCGGGGATCGGGGAGCTGTTTTTT. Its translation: CASSLESGIGELFF.

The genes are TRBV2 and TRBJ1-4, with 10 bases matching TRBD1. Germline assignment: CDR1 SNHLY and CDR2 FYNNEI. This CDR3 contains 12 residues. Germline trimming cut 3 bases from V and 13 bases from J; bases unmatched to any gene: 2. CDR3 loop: CASSEGTGALFF. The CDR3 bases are TGTGCCAGCAGTGAGGGGACAGGGGCACTGTTTTTT.

CDR3 residues: CASSVGLLASGEKLFF. CDR3 sequence (DNA): TGTGCCAGCAGCGTAGGATTATTGGCCTCAGGCGAAAAACTGTTTTTT. The chain combines TRBV9 with TRBJ1-4; no firm D call. Trimming removed 0 bases at V and 8 bases at J, with 17 bases between. Per the germline V gene, CDR1 is SGDLS and CDR2 is YYNGEE. The length of the CDR3 is 16 residues.

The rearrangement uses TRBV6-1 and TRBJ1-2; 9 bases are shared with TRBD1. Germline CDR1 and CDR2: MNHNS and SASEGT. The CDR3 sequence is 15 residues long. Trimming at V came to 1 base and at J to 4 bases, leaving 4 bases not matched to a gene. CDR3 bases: TGTGCCAGCAGTGAAGTATACAGGGGGCTCTATGGCTACACCTTC. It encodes CASSEVYRGLYGYTF.